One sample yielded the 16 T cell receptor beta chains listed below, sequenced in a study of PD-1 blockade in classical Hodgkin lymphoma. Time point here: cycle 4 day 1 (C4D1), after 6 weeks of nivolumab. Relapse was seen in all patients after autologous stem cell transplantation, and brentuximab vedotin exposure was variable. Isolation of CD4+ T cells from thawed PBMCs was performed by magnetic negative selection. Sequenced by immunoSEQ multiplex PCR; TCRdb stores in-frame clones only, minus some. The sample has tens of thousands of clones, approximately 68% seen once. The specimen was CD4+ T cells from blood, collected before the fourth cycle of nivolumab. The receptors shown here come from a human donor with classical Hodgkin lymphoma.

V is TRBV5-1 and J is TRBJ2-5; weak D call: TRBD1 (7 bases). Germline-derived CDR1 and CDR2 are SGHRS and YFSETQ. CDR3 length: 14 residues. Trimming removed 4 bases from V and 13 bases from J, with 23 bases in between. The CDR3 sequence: CASSGGTAGMIVYF. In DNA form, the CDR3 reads TGCGCCAGCAGCGGAGGGACAGCCGGGATGATTGTGTACTTC.

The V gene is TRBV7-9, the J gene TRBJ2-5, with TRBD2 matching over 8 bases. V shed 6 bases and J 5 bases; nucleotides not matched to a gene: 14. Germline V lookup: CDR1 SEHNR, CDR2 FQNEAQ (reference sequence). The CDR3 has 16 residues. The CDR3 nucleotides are TGTGCCAGCAGAGATACGGGGGGGCCCCTCTCGGAGACCCAGTACTTC. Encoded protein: CASRDTGGPLSETQYF.

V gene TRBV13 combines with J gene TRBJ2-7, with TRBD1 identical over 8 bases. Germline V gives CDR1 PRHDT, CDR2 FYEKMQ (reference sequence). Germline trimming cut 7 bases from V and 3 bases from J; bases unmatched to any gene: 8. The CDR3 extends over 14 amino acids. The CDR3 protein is CASIRTGMDYEQYF. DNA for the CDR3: TGTGCCAGCATCCGGACAGGGATGGACTACGAGCAGTACTTC.

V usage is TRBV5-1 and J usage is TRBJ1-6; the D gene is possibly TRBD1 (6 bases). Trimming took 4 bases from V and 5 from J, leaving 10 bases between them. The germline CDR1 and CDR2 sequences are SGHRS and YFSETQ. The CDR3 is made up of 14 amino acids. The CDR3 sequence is CASSRRQDNSPLHF. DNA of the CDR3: TGCGCCAGCAGCCGTCGACAGGATAATTCACCCCTCCACTTT.

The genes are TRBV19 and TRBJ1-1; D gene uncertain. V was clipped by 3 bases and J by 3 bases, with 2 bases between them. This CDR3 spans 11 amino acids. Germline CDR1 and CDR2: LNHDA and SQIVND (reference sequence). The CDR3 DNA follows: TGTGCCAGTAGTATGTACACTGAAGCTTTCTTT. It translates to CASSMYTEAFF.

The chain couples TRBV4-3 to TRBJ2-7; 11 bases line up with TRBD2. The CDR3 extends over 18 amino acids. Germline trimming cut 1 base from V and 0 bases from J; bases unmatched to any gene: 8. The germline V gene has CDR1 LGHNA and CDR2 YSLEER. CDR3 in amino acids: CASSQAASGGLSSYEQYF. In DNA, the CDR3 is TGCGCCAGCAGCCAAGCCGCTAGCGGGGGGCTAAGCTCCTACGAGCAGTACTTC.

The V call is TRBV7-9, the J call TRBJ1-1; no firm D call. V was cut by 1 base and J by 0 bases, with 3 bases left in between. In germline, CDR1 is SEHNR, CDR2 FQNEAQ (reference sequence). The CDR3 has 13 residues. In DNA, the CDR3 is TGTGCCAGCAGCTTAGAAGTGAACACTGAAGCTTTCTTT. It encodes CASSLEVNTEAFF. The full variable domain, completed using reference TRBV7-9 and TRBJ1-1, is DTGVSQNPRHKITKRGQNVTFRCDPISEHNRLYWYRQTLGQGPEFLTYFQNEAQLEKSRLLSDRFSAERPKGSFSTLEIQRTEQGDSAMYLCASSLEVNTEAFFGQGTRLTVV.

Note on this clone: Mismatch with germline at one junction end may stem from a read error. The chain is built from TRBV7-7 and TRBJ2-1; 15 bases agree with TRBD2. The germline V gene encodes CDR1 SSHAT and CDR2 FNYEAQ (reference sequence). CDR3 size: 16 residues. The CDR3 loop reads CASSPGLAGGINEQFF. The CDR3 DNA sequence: TGTGCTAGCAGCCCGGGACTAGCGGGGGGAATCAATGAGCAGTTCTTC.

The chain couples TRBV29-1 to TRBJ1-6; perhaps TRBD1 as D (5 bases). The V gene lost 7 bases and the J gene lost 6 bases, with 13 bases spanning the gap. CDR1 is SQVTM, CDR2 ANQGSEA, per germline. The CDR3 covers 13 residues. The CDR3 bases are TGCAGCGCCCGGGGGGGTAGTAATTCACCCCTCCACTTT. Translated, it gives CSARGGSNSPLHF. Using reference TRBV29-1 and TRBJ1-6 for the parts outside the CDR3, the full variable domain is SAVISQKPSRDICQRGTSLTIQCQVDSQVTMMFWYRQQPGQSLTLIATANQGSEATYESGFVIDKFPISRPNLTFSTLTVSNMSPEDSSIYLCSARGGSNSPLHFGNGTRLTVT.

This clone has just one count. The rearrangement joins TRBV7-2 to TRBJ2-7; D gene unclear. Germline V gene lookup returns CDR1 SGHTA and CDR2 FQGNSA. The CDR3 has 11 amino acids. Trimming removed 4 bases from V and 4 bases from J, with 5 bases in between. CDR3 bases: TGTGCCAGCAGCTACCATTACGAGCAGTACTTC. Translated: CASSYHYEQYF.

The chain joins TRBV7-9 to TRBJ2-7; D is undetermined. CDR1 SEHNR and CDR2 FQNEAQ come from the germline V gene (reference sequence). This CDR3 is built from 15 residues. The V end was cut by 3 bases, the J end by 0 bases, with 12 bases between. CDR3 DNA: TGTGCCAGCAGCTTGGATCCAGGTTCCTCCTACGAGCAGTACTTC. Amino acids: CASSLDPGSSYEQYF.

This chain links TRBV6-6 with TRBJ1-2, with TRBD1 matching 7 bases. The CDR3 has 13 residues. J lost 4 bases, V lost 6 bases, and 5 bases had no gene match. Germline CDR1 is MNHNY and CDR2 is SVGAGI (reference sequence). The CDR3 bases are TGTGCCAGCAGCCCAGGGGGGGGCTATGGCTACACCTTC. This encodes CASSPGGGYGYTF.

The CDR3 region is CASSLGPQRGSNQPQHF. For the CDR3, the DNA is TGTGCCAGCAGCTTAGGGCCCCAGCGCGGGAGCAATCAGCCCCAGCATTTT. The chain has TRBV7-8 and TRBJ1-5, with D unresolved. CDR1 and CDR2 from the germline V gene are SGHVS and FQNEAQ. CDR3 size: 17 residues. Trimming cost V 1 base and J 1 base, with 14 bases left between them.

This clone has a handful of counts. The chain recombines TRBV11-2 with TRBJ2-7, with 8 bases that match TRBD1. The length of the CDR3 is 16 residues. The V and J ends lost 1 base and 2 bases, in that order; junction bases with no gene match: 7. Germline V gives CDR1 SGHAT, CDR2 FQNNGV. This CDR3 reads CASSLGPQGGPYEQYF. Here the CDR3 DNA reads TGTGCCAGCAGCTTAGGCCCACAGGGGGGCCCCTACGAGCAGTACTTC.

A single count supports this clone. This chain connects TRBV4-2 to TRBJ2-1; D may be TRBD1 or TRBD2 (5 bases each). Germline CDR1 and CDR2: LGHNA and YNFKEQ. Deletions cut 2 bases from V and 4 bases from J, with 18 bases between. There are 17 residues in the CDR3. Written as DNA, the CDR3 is TGTGCCAGCAGCCAACCCGTCGTGGGGGAACCTTACAATGAGCAGTTCTTC. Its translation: CASSQPVVGEPYNEQFF.

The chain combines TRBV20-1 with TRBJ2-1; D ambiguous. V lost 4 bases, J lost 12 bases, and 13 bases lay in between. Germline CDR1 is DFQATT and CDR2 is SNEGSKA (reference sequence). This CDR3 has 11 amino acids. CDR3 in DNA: TGCAGTGCTACCCCCGAAAATCGGCAGTTCTTC. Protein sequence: CSATPENRQFF.